The 22 T cell receptor beta chains reported below all come from one sample, sequenced in a study of metastatic and nonmetastatic thyroid tumors. TCRdb re-called the PCR reads through MiXCR. Here the sample spans about 31,000 clones, roughly 19% being singletons. None of the patients had undergone any treatment ahead of thyroid surgery. The specimen sequenced was blood. The receptor source for this set is a female donor with papillary thyroid cancer or a benign thyroid nodule (not recorded which). Some clones in this sample may be carry-over from other donors' samples.

In this sample, this clone turned up many times. V and J are TRBV18 and TRBJ2-5, with 9 bases matching TRBD2. The CDR3 runs 17 residues. With 2 bases clipped from V and 2 bases from J, the junction kept 9 bases outside the gene matches. From germline, CDR1 is KGHSH and CDR2 LQKENI. The CDR3 protein is CASSPTFGGGDQETQYF. The CDR3 DNA follows: TGTGCCAGCTCACCAACGTTTGGCGGGGGGGATCAAGAGACCCAGTACTTC.

This clone was found a few times. The chain uses TRBV4-1 and TRBJ1-1; a weak D match, TRBD1 (6 bases). The germline V gene encodes CDR1 MGHRA and CDR2 YSYEKL. V gave up 1 base and J gave up 1 base, with 16 bases separating them. There are 17 residues in the CDR3. The CDR3: CASSQGRGGRTNTEAFF. CDR3 DNA sequence: TGCGCCAGCAGCCAAGGACGGGGGGGCCGAACGAACACTGAAGCTTTCTTT.

The chain is built from TRBV18 and TRBJ2-7, with 10 bases identical to TRBD1. V lost 1 base to trimming and J lost 3 bases; unmatched junction nucleotides: 6. The length of the CDR3 is 16 residues. In germline, CDR1 is KGHSH, CDR2 LQKENI. The CDR3 nucleotides are TGTGCCAGCTCACCACGAACCGGGACAGGGGTCTACGAGCAGTACTTC. Residues: CASSPRTGTGVYEQYF.

This clone has only a few counts. Given a much more abundant clone one base away, this may be a read error. The chain has TRBV2 and TRBJ2-5, with D uncertain. CDR3 length: 17 residues. The germline V gene has CDR1 SNHLY and CDR2 FYNNEI. Trimming left V 5 bases short and J 5 bases short, with 24 bases between. The CDR3 sequence: CASSLFGSGPSGETQYF. In DNA form, the CDR3 reads TGTGCCAGCAGTTTGTTTGGGTCCGGTCCGAGTGGGGAGACCCAGTACTTC.

This clone appeared a few times. The CDR3 region is CASSFDDVNTEAFF. As DNA, the CDR3 is TGTGCCAGCAGTTTTGATGACGTGAACACTGAAGCTTTCTTT. This chain joins TRBV12-3 or TRBV12-4 and TRBJ1-1; D is ambiguous. Trimming shortened V by 3 bases and J by 0 bases, and 8 bases separated the two germline ends. CDR3 length equals 14 residues.

The chain joins TRBV6-4 to TRBJ2-3, with TRBD2 as a possible D gene (5 bases). V shed 9 bases and J shed 2 bases, with 18 bases lying between them. The CDR3 has 15 residues. Germline CDR1 MRHNA, CDR2 SNTAGT. The CDR3 sequence is CARGEAERSTDTQYF. CDR3 sequence (DNA): TGTGCCAGGGGAGAGGCGGAGCGGTCCACAGATACGCAGTATTTT.

This clone was seen repeatedly, ten times or more. The chain is built from TRBV6-5 and TRBJ1-2, with D maybe TRBD1 (5 bases). The CDR3 covers 15 residues. Trimming removed 3 bases from V and 6 bases from J, with 17 bases in between. Germline V gene sequence: CDR1 MNHEY, CDR2 SVGAGI. This chain's CDR3 is CASSYDQGESHGYTF. The CDR3 coding sequence is TGTGCCAGCAGTTATGATCAAGGGGAGTCTCATGGCTACACCTTC.

This clone was seen at least ten times. The gene calls are TRBV7-8 and TRBJ1-5; no reliable D call. Trimming shortened V by 1 base and J by 2 bases, and 6 bases separated the two germline ends. The CDR3 extends over 14 amino acids. Germline assignment: CDR1 SGHVS and CDR2 FQNEAQ. The CDR3 loop reads CASSLEWGNQPQHF. CDR3 sequence (DNA): TGTGCCAGCAGCTTAGAGTGGGGCAATCAGCCCCAGCATTTT.

This clone was recorded many times. The chain has TRBV5-6 and TRBJ1-3; D possibly corresponds to TRBD1 (6 bases). This CDR3 comprises 15 residues. The V and J ends lost 3 bases and 1 base respectively, with 11 bases between them. The germline gives CDR1 SGHDT, CDR2 YYEEEE. In DNA, the CDR3 is TGTGCCAGCAGCTCTTACAGGGTTTCTGGAAACACCATATATTTT. Translating it yields CASSSYRVSGNTIYF.

This clone was recorded many times. This chain joins TRBV5-1 and TRBJ2-1; possibly TRBD1 for D (5 bases). The CDR3 length is 13 residues. Between the trimmed V and J ends, which lost 4 bases and 10 bases, there was a span of 15 bases. Germline values: CDR1 SGHRS, CDR2 YFSETQ. In DNA form, the CDR3 reads TGCGCCAGCAGCCCAACAGGATTCGGAGAGCAGTTCTTC. Translated: CASSPTGFGEQFF.

V usage is TRBV20-1 and J usage is TRBJ2-2; D gene unclear. This CDR3 comprises 15 residues. V was clipped by 0 bases and J by 8 bases, with 16 bases between them. The germline CDR1 and CDR2 sequences are DFQATT and SNEGSKA (reference sequence). The CDR3 nucleotides are TGCAGTGCTAGAGATAGTACAGACCGAGAAGGGGAGCTGTTTTTT. It specifies CSARDSTDREGELFF.

The table lists this clone with a count of one. The chain joins TRBV11-3 to TRBJ2-1; 7 bases agree with TRBD2. There are 14 residues in the CDR3. Germline V lookup: CDR1 SGHNT, CDR2 YENEEA. The V gene end was trimmed by 4 bases and the J gene end by 2 bases; junction bases not matched to a gene: 2. CDR3 residues: CASSSGTTYNEQFF. Written as DNA, the CDR3 is TGTGCCAGCAGCTCCGGGACTACCTACAATGAGCAGTTCTTC.

This clone was counted at least ten times. The chain joins TRBV10-3 to TRBJ1-4, with 9 bases identical to TRBD1. Germline-derived CDR1 and CDR2 are ENHRY and SYGVKD. V lost 6 bases, J lost 3 bases, and 2 bases stayed unmatched. The CDR3 extends over 14 amino acids. For the CDR3, the DNA is TGTGCCATCAGGGGACAGGGACCTAATGAAAAACTGTTTTTT. It translates to CAIRGQGPNEKLFF.

This clone turned up a few times. This chain uses TRBV6-1 with TRBJ1-2; maybe TRBD1 (5 bases). The CDR3 is 14 amino acids. The V gene lost 4 bases and the J gene lost 4 bases, with 13 bases spanning the gap. Germline V gene sequence: CDR1 MNHNS, CDR2 SASEGT. For the CDR3, the DNA is TGTGCCAGCAGTGGGGGCCGGGGCGGCTATGGCTACACCTTC. Encoded protein: CASSGGRGGYGYTF.

This clone is medium-sized. V and J are TRBV2 and TRBJ1-6, with D possibly being TRBD1 (6 bases). The V and J ends lost 10 bases and 9 bases respectively, with 13 bases between them. The CDR3 totals 12 residues. Germline-derived CDR1 and CDR2 are SNHLY and FYNNEI. CDR3 DNA: TGTGCCACTCGGGACACATCTTCACCCCTCCACTTT. Its protein product is CATRDTSSPLHF.

This clone was counted ten times or more. J is TRBJ1-3 and V is TRBV12-3 or TRBV12-4; a possible D gene is TRBD1 (5 bases). The V end lost 3 bases, the J end lost 0 bases, and 6 bases lay between the germline ends. This CDR3 is built from 14 residues. The CDR3 here is CASSFRASGNTIYF. The CDR3 DNA follows: TGTGCCAGCAGTTTCAGGGCCTCTGGAAACACCATATATTTT.

This clone was found a few times. V gene TRBV5-1 combines with J gene TRBJ1-1; no firm D call. The CDR3 runs 13 residues. The germline V gene encodes CDR1 SGHRS and CDR2 YFSETQ. The V end lost 4 bases, the J end lost 6 bases, and 13 bases lay between the germline ends. CDR3 bases: TGCGCCAGCAGCCCGCTCCGGGGATCTGAAGCTTTCTTT. Translation gives CASSPLRGSEAFF. The full variable domain, rest sourced from reference TRBV5-1 and TRBJ1-1, is KAGVTQTPRYLIKTRGQQVTLSCSPISGHRSVSWYQQTPGQGLQFLFEYFSETQRNKGNFPGRFSGRQFSNSRSEMNVSTLELGDSALYLCASSPLRGSEAFFGQGTRLTVV.

The table lists this clone with a few counts. This sequence may be a read error, since a much larger clone differs from it by one base. This chain links TRBV4-3 with TRBJ2-5; D gene uncertain. Germline CDR1 LGHNA, CDR2 YSLEER. V was shortened by 0 bases and J by 7 bases, with 15 bases between the two germline ends. CDR3 length: 15 residues. This chain's CDR3 is CASSQDSLTQLTQYF. CDR3 DNA: TGCGCCAGCAGCCAAGATTCCTTGACCCAATTGACCCAGTACTTC.

CDR3 region: CASNRAFEGYTF. The CDR3 DNA reads as TGTGCCAGCAACAGGGCATTCGAGGGCTACACCTTC. V and J are TRBV12-3 or TRBV12-4 and TRBJ1-2, with D possibly being TRBD1 (6 bases). The V gene lost 7 bases and the J gene lost 8 bases, with 14 bases spanning the gap. CDR3 size: 12 residues.

This clone was seen many times. This chain links TRBV3-1 with TRBJ2-3; 10 bases align to TRBD2. The CDR3 is 18 amino acids. V lost 1 base and J lost 2; bases outside the gene matches: 9. Germline V gene lookup returns CDR1 LGHDT and CDR2 YNNKEL (reference sequence). CDR3 DNA: TGTGCCAGCAGCCAAGTGGTAGCGGGGGGAAAGTTCACAGATACGCAGTATTTT. Protein sequence: CASSQVVAGGKFTDTQYF.

This clone was picked up many times. This CDR3 is also generated by other DNA sequences in the sample. The chain couples TRBV6-1 to TRBJ1-2, with a tentative D call TRBD1 (6 bases). CDR1 and CDR2 (germline): MNHNS, SASEGT. The CDR3 extends over 14 amino acids. The V and J ends lost 5 bases and 0 bases respectively, with 10 bases between them. Written as DNA, the CDR3 is TGTGCCAGCAGTTCGACAGGTTCTAACTATGGCTACACCTTC. It is translated as CASSSTGSNYGYTF.

In this sample, this clone turned up a few times. The rearrangement uses TRBV6-5 and TRBJ2-7, with 10 bases fitting TRBD2. Trimming cost V 0 bases and J 7 bases; bases outside gene matches: 9. The CDR3 length is 16 residues. Germline V CDR1 and CDR2: MNHEY, SVGAGI. CDR3 in amino acids: CASSYSGTSESGEQYF. The CDR3 bases are TGTGCCAGCAGTTACTCCGGGACTAGCGAGTCTGGGGAGCAGTACTTC.